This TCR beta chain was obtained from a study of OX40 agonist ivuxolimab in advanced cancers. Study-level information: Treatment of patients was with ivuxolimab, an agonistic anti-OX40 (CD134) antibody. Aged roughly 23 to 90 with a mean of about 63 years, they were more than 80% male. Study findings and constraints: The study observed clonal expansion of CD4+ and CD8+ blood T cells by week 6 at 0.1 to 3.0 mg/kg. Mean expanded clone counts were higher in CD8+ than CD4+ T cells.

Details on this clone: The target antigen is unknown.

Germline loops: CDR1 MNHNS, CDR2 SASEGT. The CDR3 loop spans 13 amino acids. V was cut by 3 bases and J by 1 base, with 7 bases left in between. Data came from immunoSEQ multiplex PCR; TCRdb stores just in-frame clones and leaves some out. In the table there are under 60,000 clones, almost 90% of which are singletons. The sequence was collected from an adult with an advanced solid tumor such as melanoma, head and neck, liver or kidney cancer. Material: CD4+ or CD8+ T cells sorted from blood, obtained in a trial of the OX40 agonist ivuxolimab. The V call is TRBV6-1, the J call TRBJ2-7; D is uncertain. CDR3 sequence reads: CASSETSSYEQYF. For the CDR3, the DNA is TGTGCCAGCAGTGAGACAAGTTCCTACGAGCAGTACTTC.